This entry lists 7 T cell receptor beta chains sequenced from one sample in a study of T-cell memory formation after mild COVID-19. Each CDR3 protein gets one entry after TCRdb re-called the 5' RACE reads with MiXCR. The sample shows 95,000 to 120,000 distinct CDR3 sequences, 22% of them seen only once. The material sequenced was PBMCs or a T cell subset sorted from them (not recorded which). These receptors all stem from a man aged 18 to 29 who had mild COVID-19 (a few samples of this study predate the infection). Cell type and time point are not known.

This clonotype was observed at least ten times. This sequence joins TRBV28 and TRBJ2-5; D might be TRBD1 (6 bases). CDR3 size: 15 residues. V was clipped by 2 bases and J by 2 bases, with 12 bases between them. In germline, CDR1 is MDHEN, CDR2 SYDVKM. This CDR3 reads CASSLPRTEQETQYF. CDR3 sequence (DNA): TGTGCCAGCAGTTTACCTCGGACAGAACAAGAGACCCAGTACTTC.

Only a few counts were recorded for this clonotype. The chain recombines TRBV10-3 with TRBJ2-2; a weak D match, TRBD1 (6 bases). This CDR3 has 13 amino acids. V was shortened by 7 bases and J by 4 bases, with 10 bases between the two germline ends. Germline CDR1 ENHRY, CDR2 SYGVKD. For the CDR3, the DNA is TGTGCCATCAATCAAGGGGGCACCGGGGAGCTGTTTTTT. Encoded protein: CAINQGGTGELFF.

Only a few counts were recorded for this clonotype. Written as DNA, the CDR3 is TGTGCCAGCAGCCCACCCCCTGACAGGGAACCCGAGCAGTACGTC. It yields the protein CASSPPPDREPEQYV. The chain is built from TRBV11-2 and TRBJ2-7, with 7 bases identical to TRBD1. The CDR3 loop spans 15 amino acids. Germline V lookup: CDR1 SGHAT, CDR2 FQNNGV. The trim removed 5 bases at V and 6 bases at J, leaving 13 bases unmatched.

The table lists this clonotype with a few counts. The J gene is TRBJ1-5, the V gene TRBV7-8; tentative D call: TRBD1 (6 bases). Trimming pared 5 bases from V and 2 bases from J, leaving 16 bases between. Germline V gene sequence: CDR1 SGHVS, CDR2 FQNEAQ. This CDR3 contains 16 residues. DNA for the CDR3: TGTGCCAGCAGCCCGAGGGGGGTTTTTGGCAATCAGCCCCAGCATTTT. As protein: CASSPRGVFGNQPQHF. The complete variable domain, with remaining parts taken from reference TRBV7-8 and TRBJ1-5, reads GAGVSQSPRYKVAKRGQDVALRCDPISGHVSLFWYQQALGQGPEFLTYFQNEAQLDKSGLPSDRFFAERPEGSVSTLKIQRTQQEDSAVYLCASSPRGVFGNQPQHFGDGTRLSIL.

This clonotype was counted between two and nine times. The rearrangement uses TRBV5-6 and TRBJ2-2, with D possibly matching TRBD1 (5 bases). Germline assignment: CDR1 SGHDT and CDR2 YYEEEE. The length of the CDR3 is 12 residues. Trimming cost V 4 bases and J 5 bases, with 6 bases left between them. Here the CDR3 reads CASSKGTGELFF. CDR3 nucleotide sequence: TGTGCCAGCAGCAAGGGGACCGGGGAGCTGTTTTTT.

The chain couples TRBV7-7 to TRBJ2-7; the D gene is possibly TRBD1 (6 bases). This CDR3 region has 13 residues. Germline CDR1 and CDR2: SSHAT and FNYEAQ (reference sequence). V was cut by 5 bases and J by 3 bases, with 11 bases left in between. The CDR3 spells CASSLGHDYEQYF. DNA for the CDR3: TGTGCCAGCAGCCTGGGACACGACTACGAGCAGTACTTC.

This clonotype was detected a few times. The V and J genes are TRBV7-2 and TRBJ2-5, with no clear D. Trimming left V 5 bases short and J 4 bases short, with 14 bases between. The germline V gene has CDR1 SGHTA and CDR2 FQGNSA. This CDR3 is built from 14 residues. DNA for the CDR3: TGTGCCAGCAGCACCTCACTGACCCGAGAGACCCAGTACTTC. It is translated as CASSTSLTRETQYF.